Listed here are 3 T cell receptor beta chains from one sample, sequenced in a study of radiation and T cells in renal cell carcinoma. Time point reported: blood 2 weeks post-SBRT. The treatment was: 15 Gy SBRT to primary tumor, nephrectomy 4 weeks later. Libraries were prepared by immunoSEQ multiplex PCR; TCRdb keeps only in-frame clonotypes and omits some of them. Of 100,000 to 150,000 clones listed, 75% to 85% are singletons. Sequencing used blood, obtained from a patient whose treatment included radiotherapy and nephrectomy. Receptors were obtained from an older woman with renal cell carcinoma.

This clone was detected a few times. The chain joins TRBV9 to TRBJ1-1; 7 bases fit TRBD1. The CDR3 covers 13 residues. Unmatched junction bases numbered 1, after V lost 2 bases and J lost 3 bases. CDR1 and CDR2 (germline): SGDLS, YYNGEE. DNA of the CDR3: TGTGCCAGCAGCGTGCAGGGGGACACTGAAGCTTTCTTT. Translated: CASSVQGDTEAFF.

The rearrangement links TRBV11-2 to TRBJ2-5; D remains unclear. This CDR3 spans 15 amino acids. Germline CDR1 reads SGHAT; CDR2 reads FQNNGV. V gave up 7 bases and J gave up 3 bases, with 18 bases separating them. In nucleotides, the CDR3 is TGTGCCAGCACCCGAGCCCCAGCCGTCGAAGAGACCCAGTACTTC. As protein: CASTRAPAVEETQYF.

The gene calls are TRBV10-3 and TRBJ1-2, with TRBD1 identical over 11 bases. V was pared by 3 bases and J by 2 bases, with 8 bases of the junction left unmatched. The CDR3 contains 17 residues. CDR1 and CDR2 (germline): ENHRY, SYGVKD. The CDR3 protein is CAISDPTRTGGNYGYTF. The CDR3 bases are TGTGCCATCAGTGACCCTACAAGGACAGGGGGCAACTATGGCTACACCTTC.